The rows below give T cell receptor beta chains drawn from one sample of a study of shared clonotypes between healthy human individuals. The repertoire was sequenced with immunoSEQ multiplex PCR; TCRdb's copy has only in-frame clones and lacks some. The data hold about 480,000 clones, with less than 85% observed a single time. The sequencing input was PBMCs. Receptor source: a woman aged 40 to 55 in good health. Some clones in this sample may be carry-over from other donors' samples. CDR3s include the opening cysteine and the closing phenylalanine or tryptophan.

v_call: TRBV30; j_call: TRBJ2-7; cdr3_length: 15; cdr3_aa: CACLGTSGSSYEQYF
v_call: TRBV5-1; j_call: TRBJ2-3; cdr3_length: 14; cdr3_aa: CASSLLGVTDTQYF
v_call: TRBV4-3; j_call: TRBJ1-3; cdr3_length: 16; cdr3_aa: CASSQETGGSGNTIYF
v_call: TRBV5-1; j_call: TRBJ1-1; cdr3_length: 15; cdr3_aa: CASSLEGVLESEAFF
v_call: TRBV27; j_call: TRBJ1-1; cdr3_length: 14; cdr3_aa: CASSFLVGGTEAFF
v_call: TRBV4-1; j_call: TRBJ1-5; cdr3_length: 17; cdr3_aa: CASSQDPHSRANQPQHF
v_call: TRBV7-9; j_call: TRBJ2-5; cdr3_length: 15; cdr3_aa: CASSSGKSYQETQYF
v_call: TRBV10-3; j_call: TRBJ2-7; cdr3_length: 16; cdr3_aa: CAISTTGVVTAREQYF
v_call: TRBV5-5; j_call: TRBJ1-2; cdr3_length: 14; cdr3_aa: CASSWGTRAHGYTF
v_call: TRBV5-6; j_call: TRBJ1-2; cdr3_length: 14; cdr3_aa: CASSDTSDIWGYTF
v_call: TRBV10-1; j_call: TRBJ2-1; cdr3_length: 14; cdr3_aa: CASGAGGRYNEQFF
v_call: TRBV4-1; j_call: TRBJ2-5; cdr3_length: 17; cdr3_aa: CASSQVLVIGGKETQYF
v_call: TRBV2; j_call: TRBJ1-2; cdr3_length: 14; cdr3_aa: CASSEAGTDTGYTF
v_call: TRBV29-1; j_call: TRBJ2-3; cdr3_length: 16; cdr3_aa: CSAFLGAGTSTDTQYF
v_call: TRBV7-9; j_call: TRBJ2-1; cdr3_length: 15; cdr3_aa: CASSLGVQTYNEQFF
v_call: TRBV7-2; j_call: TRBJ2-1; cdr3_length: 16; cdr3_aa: CASSREPGQGGNEQFF
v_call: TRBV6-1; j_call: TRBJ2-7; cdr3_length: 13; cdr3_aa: CASSEPRAGEQYF
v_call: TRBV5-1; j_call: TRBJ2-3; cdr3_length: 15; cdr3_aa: CASSLVAGSTDTQYF
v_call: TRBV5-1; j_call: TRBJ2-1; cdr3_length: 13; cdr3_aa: CASSLERMSEQFF
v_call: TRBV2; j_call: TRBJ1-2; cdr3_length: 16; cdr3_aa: CASTKRGGQAYYGYTF
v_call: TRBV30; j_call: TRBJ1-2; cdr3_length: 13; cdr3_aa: CAWSTTGANGYTF
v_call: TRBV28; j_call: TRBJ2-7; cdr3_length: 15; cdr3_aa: CASSLRVTGLYEQYF
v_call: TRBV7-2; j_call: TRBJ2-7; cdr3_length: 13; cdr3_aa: CASSLQQALEQYF
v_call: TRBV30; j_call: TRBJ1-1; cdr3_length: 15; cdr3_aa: CASIPLTPEDPEAFF
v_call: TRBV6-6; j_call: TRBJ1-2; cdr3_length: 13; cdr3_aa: CASKEGPLYGYTF
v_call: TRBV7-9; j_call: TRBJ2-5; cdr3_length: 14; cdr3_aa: CASSRQGNQETQYF